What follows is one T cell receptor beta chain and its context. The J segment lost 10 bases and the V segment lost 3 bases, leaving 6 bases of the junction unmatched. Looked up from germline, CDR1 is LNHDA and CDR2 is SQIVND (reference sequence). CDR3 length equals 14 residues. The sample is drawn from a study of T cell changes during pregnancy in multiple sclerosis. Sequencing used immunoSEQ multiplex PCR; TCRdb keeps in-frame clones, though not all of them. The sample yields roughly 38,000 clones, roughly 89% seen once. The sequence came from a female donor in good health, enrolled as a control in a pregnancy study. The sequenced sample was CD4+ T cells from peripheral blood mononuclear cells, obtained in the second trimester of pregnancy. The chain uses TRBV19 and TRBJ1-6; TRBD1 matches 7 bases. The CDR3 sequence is CASSIDRVRSPLHF. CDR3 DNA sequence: TGTGCCAGTAGTATCGACAGGGTACGCTCACCCCTCCACTTT.